Following are 27 T cell receptor beta chains from one sample sequenced in a study of blood T cell repertoires in COVID-19. The data were produced by immunoSEQ multiplex PCR, yet TCRdb's version contains in-frame clones alone and is incomplete. The table lists 150,000 to 200,000 clones, around 79% of them singletons. Sequencing used peripheral blood. The receptors were gathered from a woman aged 40 to 50 with COVID-19, enrolled during active disease.

This chain links TRBV5-1 with TRBJ2-7; maybe TRBD1 (5 bases). This CDR3 contains 12 residues. The V end lost 6 bases, the J end lost 2 bases, and 9 bases lay between the germline ends. Germline CDR1 reads SGHRS; CDR2 reads YFSETQ. The CDR3 protein is CASKMGPYEQYF. The DNA for the CDR3 is TGCGCCAGCAAAATGGGGCCCTACGAGCAGTACTTC. Filled out from reference TRBV5-1 and TRBJ2-7, the complete variable domain reads KAGVTQTPRYLIKTRGQQVTLSCSPISGHRSVSWYQQTPGQGLQFLFEYFSETQRNKGNFPGRFSGRQFSNSRSEMNVSTLELGDSALYLCASKMGPYEQYFGPGTRLTVT.

In its sample, this clone was seen once. The V call is TRBV2, the J call TRBJ1-2; TRBD1 agrees at 7 bases. After removal of 7 bases from V and 2 bases from J, the junction contained 1 base not matched to a gene. Germline V gene data show CDR1 as SNHLY and CDR2 as FYNNEI. This CDR3 is 12 amino acids long. The CDR3 nucleotides read TGTGCCAGCACGACAGGGAACTATGGCTACACCTTC. Its translation: CASTTGNYGYTF.

This chain uses TRBV4-1 with TRBJ2-7; 14 bases match TRBD2. The CDR3 totals 16 residues. V lost 3 bases to trimming and J lost 4 bases; unmatched junction nucleotides: 5. Germline CDR1 and CDR2: MGHRA and YSYEKL. The CDR3 loop reads CASSQPTSGGAYEQYF. The CDR3 DNA reads TGCGCCAGCAGCCAGCCGACTAGCGGGGGGGCTTACGAGCAGTACTTC.

This chain joins TRBV6-1 and TRBJ1-3; maybe TRBD1 (5 bases). CDR1 is MNHNS and CDR2 is SASEGT in the germline V gene. Trimming cost V 0 bases and J 4 bases, with 16 bases left between them. CDR3 size: 17 residues. This CDR3 is CASSEATAGVGGNTIYF. CDR3 sequence (DNA): TGTGCCAGCAGTGAAGCTACGGCGGGGGTAGGGGGAAACACCATATATTTT.

The chain employs TRBV5-1 and TRBJ2-7; tentatively, D is TRBD1 (5 bases). Trimming left V 0 bases short and J 6 bases short, with 13 bases between. This CDR3 is built from 14 residues. Germline V gene data show CDR1 as SGHRS and CDR2 as YFSETQ. The CDR3 loop is CASSLGGQAGEQYF. The CDR3 DNA reads as TGCGCCAGCAGCTTGGGGGGCCAGGCCGGCGAGCAGTACTTC.

This clone was seen only a few times. The chain is built from TRBV19 and TRBJ2-3; D is perhaps TRBD1 (6 bases). The V end lost 4 bases, the J end lost 5 bases, and 10 bases lay between the germline ends. The germline V gene has CDR1 LNHDA and CDR2 SQIVND (reference sequence). CDR3 length: 13 amino acids. In DNA form, the CDR3 reads TGTGCCAGTAGTAAGGGGGTCCGAGATACGCAGTATTTT. It encodes CASSKGVRDTQYF.

V gene TRBV27 combines with J gene TRBJ1-1; D is unresolved. Germline lookup yields CDR1 MNHEY and CDR2 SMNVEV (reference sequence). V dropped 4 bases and J dropped 4 bases, with 13 bases sitting between them. CDR3 length equals 14 residues. The DNA of the CDR3 is TGTGCCAGCAGTTCCCAGATTCAGGTCACTGAAGCTTTCTTT. It encodes CASSSQIQVTEAFF.

CDR3 DNA sequence: TGCGCCAGCAGCCGGCAGGCTAGCGGGGGGGCGATCGGGGAGCTGTTTTTT. Its translation is CASSRQASGGAIGELFF. V is TRBV4-3 and J is TRBJ2-2, with 12 nucleotides matching TRBD2. The trim removed 4 bases at V and 7 bases at J, leaving 10 bases unmatched. Germline CDR1 LGHNA, CDR2 YSLEER. The CDR3 is 17 residues long.

The chain joins TRBV7-9 to TRBJ2-7; tentative D call: TRBD1 (6 bases). This CDR3 has 14 amino acids. Trimming removed 5 bases from V and 1 base from J, with 12 bases in between. Germline V gives CDR1 SEHNR, CDR2 FQNEAQ (reference sequence). The CDR3 coding sequence is TGTGCCAGCAGCCACCGGACAGCTTCCTACGAGCAGTACTTC. It is translated as CASSHRTASYEQYF.

The genes are TRBV30 and TRBJ1-2; perhaps TRBD1 as D (6 bases). CDR1 GTSNPN and CDR2 SVGIG come from the germline V gene (reference sequence). V was shortened by 0 bases and J by 0 bases, with 14 bases between the two germline ends. This CDR3 spans 16 amino acids. This CDR3 is CAWSVRGYSSNYGYTF. The CDR3 DNA reads as TGTGCCTGGAGTGTAAGGGGGTACAGTTCTAACTATGGCTACACCTTC.

The gene calls are TRBV4-2 and TRBJ1-1, with TRBD1 matching 9 bases. CDR1 and CDR2 (germline): LGHNA, YNFKEQ. V shed 3 bases and J 9 bases; nucleotides not matched to a gene: 17. The CDR3 contains 17 residues. DNA for the CDR3: TGTGCCAGCAGCCAGGGATATTCCTCGGGACAGGGTAGGAAAGCTTTCTTT. This sequence encodes CASSQGYSSGQGRKAFF.

The chain has TRBV6-5 and TRBJ2-5; 12 positions match TRBD2. The CDR3 loop spans 15 amino acids. Trimming took 2 bases from V and 5 from J; bases not matched to a gene: 3. Per germline, CDR1 MNHEY and CDR2 SVGAGI. The CDR3 loop is CASSYPTSGGETQYF. Here the CDR3 DNA reads TGTGCCAGCAGTTACCCCACTAGCGGGGGGGAGACCCAGTACTTC.

This clone was detected once. This chain links TRBV12-3 or TRBV12-4 with TRBJ2-7; 10 positions agree with TRBD1. With 9 bases clipped from V and 6 bases from J, the junction kept 5 bases outside the gene matches. The CDR3 has 12 residues. In DNA form, the CDR3 reads TGTGCCAGTGGGACAGGGGATGTCGAGCAGTACTTC. Its translation: CASGTGDVEQYF.

The chain combines TRBV2 with TRBJ1-2, with TRBD1 identical over 9 bases. Per the germline V gene, CDR1 is SNHLY and CDR2 is FYNNEI. The trim removed 3 bases at V and 8 bases at J, leaving 4 bases unmatched. The CDR3 is 13 amino acids. The CDR3 nucleotides read TGTGCCAGCAGTGAGGGGACAGGGTTGGGCTACACCTTC. This sequence encodes CASSEGTGLGYTF.

The CDR3 spells CASSLSAQETQYF. The CDR3 DNA reads as TGTGCCAGCAGTTTAAGCGCACAAGAGACCCAGTACTTC. The V and J genes are TRBV12-3 or TRBV12-4 and TRBJ2-5; D gene uncertain. The CDR3 is made up of 13 amino acids. The germline V and J ends were trimmed by 2 bases and 2 bases, with 6 bases remaining between them.

The chain joins TRBV7-2 to TRBJ1-2, with a weak D call TRBD1 (6 bases). This CDR3 region has 12 residues. Deletions cut 5 bases from V and 8 bases from J, with 12 bases between. Germline CDR1 SGHTA, CDR2 FQGNSA. This chain's CDR3 is CASSQWGQGYTF. The CDR3, as DNA: TGTGCCAGCAGCCAGTGGGGACAAGGCTACACCTTC.

The chain is built from TRBV27 and TRBJ2-1; 7 positions match TRBD2. The germline V gene encodes CDR1 MNHEY and CDR2 SMNVEV (reference sequence). The CDR3 has 14 amino acids. Losses at the gene ends were 6 bases for V and 4 bases for J; bases not matched to a gene: 6. CDR3 region: CASSWDYRYNEQFF. The CDR3 DNA reads as TGTGCCAGCAGCTGGGACTACCGGTACAATGAGCAGTTCTTC.

The table lists this clone with a few counts. The rearrangement uses TRBV3-1 (or the pseudogene TRBV3-2) and TRBJ1-4; D gene ambiguous. The CDR3 runs to 14 residues. The ends were cut back, 3 bases at V and 3 bases at J, with 8 bases in the middle. Germline V gene lookup returns CDR1 LGHDT and CDR2 YNNKEL (reference sequence). DNA for the CDR3: TGTGCCAGCAGCCACGGGAGCCCTAATGAAAAACTGTTTTTT. Protein product: CASSHGSPNEKLFF.

This chain links TRBV3-1 (or the pseudogene TRBV3-2) with TRBJ1-1; D uncertain. This CDR3 has 14 amino acids. Germline V CDR1 and CDR2: LGHDT, YNNKEL (reference sequence). The ends were cut back, 0 bases at V and 7 bases at J, with 12 bases in the middle. CDR3 in DNA: TGTGCCAGCAGCCAAGATCTCAATGGAGTTGAAGCTTTCTTT. Translation: CASSQDLNGVEAFF.

This clone was seen at least ten times. The gene calls are TRBV30 and TRBJ1-4; 7 bases map to TRBD1. This CDR3 comprises 13 residues. The junction had 6 bases not matched to a gene; V was cut back by 5 bases and J by 6 bases. Germline V gives CDR1 GTSNPN, CDR2 SVGIG (reference sequence). In DNA form, the CDR3 reads TGTGCCTGGGGGGGACAGCCCCATGAAAAACTGTTTTTT. Encoded protein: CAWGGQPHEKLFF.

This chain links TRBV4-2 with TRBJ2-1, with TRBD2 as a possible D gene (5 bases). The CDR3 covers 16 residues. Germline CDR1 and CDR2: LGHNA and YNFKEQ. V was pared by 0 bases and J by 4 bases, with 13 bases between. CDR3 coding DNA: TGTGCCAGCAGCCAAGATAGAGCGGAGCTATACAATGAGCAGTTCTTC. Translating it yields CASSQDRAELYNEQFF.

This clone was seen only a few times. The chain has TRBV27 and TRBJ1-6; D ambiguous. Germline V lookup: CDR1 MNHEY, CDR2 SMNVEV (reference sequence). Trimming stripped 6 bases from V and 7 bases from J, with 10 bases between. The CDR3 has 13 amino acids. CDR3 sequence: CASRGTGNSPLHF. CDR3 coding DNA: TGTGCCAGCAGAGGTACGGGAAATTCACCCCTCCACTTT.

CDR3: CASSQGSRGGQETQYF. In nucleotides, the CDR3 is TGTGCCAGCAGCCAAGGGTCCAGGGGCGGCCAAGAGACCCAGTACTTC. This rearrangement joins TRBV3-1 (or the pseudogene TRBV3-2) to TRBJ2-5; maybe TRBD1 (6 bases). The ends were cut back, 1 base at V and 1 base at J, with 13 bases in the middle. From germline, CDR1 is LGHDT and CDR2 YNNKEL (reference sequence). The length of the CDR3 is 16 residues.

The chain uses TRBV3-1 (or the pseudogene TRBV3-2) and TRBJ2-7; perhaps TRBD2 as D (6 bases). Germline loops: CDR1 LGHDT, CDR2 YNNKEL (reference sequence). Trimming removed 5 bases from V and 7 bases from J, with 21 bases in between. This CDR3 is 15 amino acids long. CDR3 sequence (DNA): TGTGCCAGCAGCGTAGCGTTGGGACTGAGAAGGGAGCAGTACTTC. Encoded protein: CASSVALGLRREQYF.

This clone was picked up a small number of times. The chain combines TRBV5-8 with TRBJ1-4; D is possibly TRBD1 (5 bases). CDR1 and CDR2 (germline): SGHTS, YDEGEE. The V end lost 4 bases, the J end lost 8 bases, and 18 bases lay between the germline ends. CDR3 length: 15 residues. The CDR3 sequence is CASSPDQGGIEKLFF. The DNA of the CDR3 is TGTGCCAGCAGCCCCGACCAGGGAGGGATAGAAAAACTGTTTTTT.

Comments on this clone: Other DNA sequences of this sample code for an identical CDR3. V is TRBV11-2 and J is TRBJ1-1, with 8 bases aligning to TRBD1. The V gene end was trimmed by 5 bases and the J gene end by 4 bases; junction bases not matched to a gene: 6. Germline CDR1 is SGHAT and CDR2 is FQNNGV. The length of the CDR3 is 14 residues. The CDR3 nucleotides are TGTGCCAGCAGCCTTGGACAGGGAAGCACTGAAGCTTTCTTT. This encodes CASSLGQGSTEAFF.

This clone was counted a few times. The chain uses TRBV9 and TRBJ2-7, with D perhaps TRBD2 (6 bases). The germline V gene has CDR1 SGDLS and CDR2 YYNGEE. CDR3 length: 16 residues. With 2 bases removed from V and 1 base from J, the gap between germline ends came to 16 bases. The CDR3 nucleotides read TGTGCCAGCAGCGTCGGTGTGGGACTTCAGTCCTACGAGCAGTACTTC. Residues: CASSVGVGLQSYEQYF. The complete variable domain, with remaining parts taken from reference TRBV9 and TRBJ2-7, reads DSGVTQTPKHLITATGQRVTLRCSPRSGDLSVYWYQQSLDQGLQFLIQYYNGEERAKGNILERFSAQQFPDLHSELNLSSLELGDSALYFCASSVGVGLQSYEQYFGPGTRLTVT.